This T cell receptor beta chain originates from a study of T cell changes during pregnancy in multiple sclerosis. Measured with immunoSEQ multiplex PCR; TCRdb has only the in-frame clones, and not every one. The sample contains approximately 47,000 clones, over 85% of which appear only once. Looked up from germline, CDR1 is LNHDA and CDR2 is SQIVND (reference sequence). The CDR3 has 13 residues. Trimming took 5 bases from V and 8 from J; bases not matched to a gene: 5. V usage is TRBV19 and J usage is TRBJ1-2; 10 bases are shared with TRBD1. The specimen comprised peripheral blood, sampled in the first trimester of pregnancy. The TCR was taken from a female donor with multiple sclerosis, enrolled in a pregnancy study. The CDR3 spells CASSWTGGMGYTF. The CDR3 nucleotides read TGTGCCAGTAGTTGGACAGGGGGTATGGGCTACACCTTC.